The rows below give T cell receptor beta chains drawn from one sample of a study of blood T cell repertoires in COVID-19. TCRdb's copy holds only in-frame clones and misses some; the assay was immunoSEQ multiplex PCR. In the table there are roughly 200,000 clones, about 85% of which are singletons. Sequenced material: peripheral blood. The receptors shown here come from a woman at least 80 years old with active or convalescent COVID-19. CDR3s include the opening cysteine and the closing phenylalanine or tryptophan. The D gene is left open where the match is weak. Rows may omit the clone size; those that give it use once, few, many or a size class.

TGTGCCAGCAGCCCGTTTAAGAGGAGTGAGCAGTTCTTC,CASSPFKRSEQFF,.,TRBJ2-1,TRBV7-2,.
TGCAGCGCCCGACCCGGGACAGGGAACACTGAAGCTTTCTTT,CSARPGTGNTEAFF,TRBD1,TRBJ1-1,TRBV29-1,.
TGTGCCAGCAGTGAAATTGGACTAGCGACTAATGAGCAGTTCTTC,CASSEIGLATNEQFF,TRBD2,TRBJ2-1,TRBV25-1,.
TGTGCCAGCCGGGGGACGGGACGGAACTATGGCTACACCTTC,CASRGTGRNYGYTF,.,TRBJ1-2,TRBV6-5,.
TGTGCCAGCAGCTTAGGGACAGGCCTAGGAGGCACTGAAGCTTTCTTT,CASSLGTGLGGTEAFF,TRBD1,TRBJ1-1,TRBV7-2,many
TGTGCCAGTAGTAGACTGCTGGGCGAGCAGTACTTC,CASSRLLGEQYF,.,TRBJ2-7,TRBV19,few
TGCGCCAGCAGCTTGGTGCCTAGCGGGCCTAGCACAGATACGCAGTATTTT,CASSLVPSGPSTDTQYF,TRBD2,TRBJ2-3,TRBV5-1,.
TGTGCCAGCAGCTTAGCAAACTCCCTACTAACTTATTTT,CASSLANSLLTYF,.,TRBJ2-3,TRBV7-9,.
TGTGCCAGAAGCTACCTAACGTTACAGGGGAGTAGCTCCTACGAGCAGTACTTC,CARSYLTLQGSSSYEQYF,.,TRBJ2-7,TRBV7-5,.
TGTGCCAGCTCACCCGCTAGCGGGTTAGAAGGAGAGACCCAGTACTTC,CASSPASGLEGETQYF,TRBD2,TRBJ2-5,TRBV18,.
TGTGCCAGCAGTTCCCCAGGGAGCGGGAGGGGCTACAATGAGCAGTTCTTC,CASSSPGSGRGYNEQFF,TRBD2,TRBJ2-1,TRBV27,.
TGTGCCAGCAGCCAAATGACAGTTGATAATTCACCCCTCCACTTT,CASSQMTVDNSPLHF,.,TRBJ1-6,TRBV14,.
TGTGCCAGCAGCCGACAGGGGGTCAAAGGAGACATTCAGTACTTC,CASSRQGVKGDIQYF,TRBD1,TRBJ2-4,TRBV9,few
TGTGCCAGCAGCTTAGAATCAGGGGGTTCTATGAACACTGAAGCTTTCTTT,CASSLESGGSMNTEAFF,TRBD1,TRBJ1-1,TRBV11-3,.
TGTGCCAGCAGCCTGACTAGCGGGGGGCCCCCCTACGAGCAGTACTTC,CASSLTSGGPPYEQYF,TRBD2,TRBJ2-7,TRBV5-4,.
TGTGCCATCAGCAACTCCGGGGACACCATATATTTT,CAISNSGDTIYF,.,TRBJ1-3,TRBV10-3,.
TGTGCCTGGAGTGTATTGCGGCACCAAAACAATGAGCAGTTCTTC,CAWSVLRHQNNEQFF,.,TRBJ2-1,TRBV30,.
TGTGCCAGCAGATCTACAGGGGGGTCCGGGGAGCTGTTTTTT,CASRSTGGSGELFF,TRBD1,TRBJ2-2,TRBV7-3,.
TGTGCCAGCAGGCCGGGACAGAACTCCTACAATGAGCAGTTCTTC,CASRPGQNSYNEQFF,TRBD1,TRBJ2-1,TRBV6-5,once
TGTGCCAGCAGCCAAGATATAGGACAGGGAGCCTACGAGCAGTACTTC,CASSQDIGQGAYEQYF,TRBD1,TRBJ2-7,TRBV4-2,medium-sized
TGTGCCAGCAGCTTAGATAGTGGGCTCTACAATGAGCAGTTCTTC,CASSLDSGLYNEQFF,.,TRBJ2-1,TRBV11-2,.
TGTGCCACCAGCACCAGGACAGCATCTGGAAACACCATATATTTT,CATSTRTASGNTIYF,.,TRBJ1-3,TRBV15,.
TGTGCCAGCAGCCAAGATCTGGCGGGGACGAACACCGGGGAGCTGTTTTTT,CASSQDLAGTNTGELFF,.,TRBJ2-2,TRBV4-2,.
TGTGCCAGCAGCCCTACCCGAGGGTCTAACACTGAAGCTTTCTTT,CASSPTRGSNTEAFF,.,TRBJ1-1,TRBV9,.
TGTGCCAGCCAGCAGCCGGGAGACAGAAATTCACCCCTCCACTTT,CASQQPGDRNSPLHF,.,TRBJ1-6,TRBV11-2,.
TGTGCCTGGAGTGGGGTCTACAGCGGAAACACCATATATTTT,CAWSGVYSGNTIYF,.,TRBJ1-3,TRBV30,.
TGTGCCAGCTCACCGGTACTTTACAATGAGCAGTTCTTC,CASSPVLYNEQFF,.,TRBJ2-1,TRBV18,.
TGTGCCAGCAGCCTCACAGGGAACACTGAAGCTTTCTTT,CASSLTGNTEAFF,.,TRBJ1-1,TRBV6-4,many
TGTGCCAGCTCACCATTCTCCGGGACAGATGTTTATGGCTACACCTTC,CASSPFSGTDVYGYTF,TRBD1,TRBJ1-2,TRBV18,once
TGCGCCAGCAGCACGAGCAGAAGCGCCTACAATGAGCAGTTCTTC,CASSTSRSAYNEQFF,.,TRBJ2-1,TRBV5-1,.
TGTGCCACCAGTTTAGCGGGGAGCTCCTACAATGAGCAGTTCTTC,CATSLAGSSYNEQFF,TRBD2,TRBJ2-1,TRBV19,once
TGTGCCAGCAGTTCCCGGGGGAGTCTAATGGAAAAACTGTTTTTT,CASSSRGSLMEKLFF,.,TRBJ1-4,TRBV28,.
TGCGCCAGCAGCTCTGTAGGGGGACCAGAGACCCAGTACTTC,CASSSVGGPETQYF,.,TRBJ2-5,TRBV5-1,.
TGCGCCAGCAGTCAATCCAGGGGGCAGTTTACTGAAGCTTTCTTT,CASSQSRGQFTEAFF,TRBD1,TRBJ1-1,TRBV23-1,once
TGTGCCAGCAGCTGGGGGTTATACAGGGGTAGCAATGAGCAGTTCTTC,CASSWGLYRGSNEQFF,TRBD1,TRBJ2-1,TRBV5-4,once
TGTGCCAGCAGCCAAGTTACAACAGGGGTTAGGGAAAAACTGTTTTTT,CASSQVTTGVREKLFF,TRBD1,TRBJ1-4,TRBV3-1/TRBV3-2,.
TGTGCCAGCAGAGACCGGGACAGGGGAGACACTGAAGCTTTCTTT,CASRDRDRGDTEAFF,TRBD1,TRBJ1-1,TRBV27,.
TGCGCCAGCAGCTCTTTTCAGCAGGGCTATGGCTACACCTTC,CASSSFQQGYGYTF,.,TRBJ1-2,TRBV5-1,.
TGTGCCAGCAGCCCAGACAGGAGGTATAATTCACCCCTCCACTTT,CASSPDRRYNSPLHF,.,TRBJ1-6,TRBV5-6,.
TGTGCCAGCAGCTTAGTAGGGGATAAGAGCCATGGCTACACCTTC,CASSLVGDKSHGYTF,.,TRBJ1-2,TRBV11-2,.
TGTGCCAGCAGTAAAGGACAAGGTCAGATTTCTCTCAATCAGCCCCAGCATTTT,CASSKGQGQISLNQPQHF,.,TRBJ1-5,TRBV6-1,.
TGTGCCAGCAGTCACATGCCCAGGGGCCCATCCTACGAGCAGTACTTC,CASSHMPRGPSYEQYF,.,TRBJ2-7,TRBV27,.
TGCGCCAGCAGCCAAGTTCATGACAGGGGAGGGACCCAGTACTTC,CASSQVHDRGGTQYF,TRBD1,TRBJ2-5,TRBV4-1,once
TGTGCCAGCAGCTTAGTTGACAGCCGAACGAACACTGAAGCTTTCTTT,CASSLVDSRTNTEAFF,.,TRBJ1-1,TRBV7-6,few
TGTGCCAGCAGCGTAGCTGTGGGACTAGCGGGAGGCAACAATGAGCAGTTCTTC,CASSVAVGLAGGNNEQFF,TRBD2,TRBJ2-1,TRBV9,.
TGTGCCAGCAGTTATTTGCGGGGGACCTACGAGCAGTACTTC,CASSYLRGTYEQYF,TRBD2,TRBJ2-7,TRBV6-2/TRBV6-3,.
TGCGCCAGCAGCCGACAGGTTGAGGCGTCCCCACCGGAAAAACTGTTTTTT,CASSRQVEASPPEKLFF,.,TRBJ1-4,TRBV5-1,.
TGTGCCAGCAGTTTCTCTTTCTATGAGCAGTTCTTC,CASSFSFYEQFF,.,TRBJ2-1,TRBV12-3/TRBV12-4,.
TGTGCAAGTCGCTTAGGGCCGGGTGCGGGGTGCTATGGCTACACCTTC,CASRLGPGAGCYGYTF,.,TRBJ1-2,TRBV12-2,once
TGTGCCAGCAGCGCCGGGGGAGGGTTGGGGAACATTCAGTACTTC,CASSAGGGLGNIQYF,TRBD2,TRBJ2-4,TRBV9,.
TGTGCCAGCAGCGTCCTGGGACAGGGGGGCTACAATGAGCAGTTCTTC,CASSVLGQGGYNEQFF,TRBD1,TRBJ2-1,TRBV9,.
TGTGCCAGCAGCGTAGTGGGGGGTGGGCCCCAGCATTTT,CASSVVGGGPQHF,.,TRBJ1-5,TRBV9,.
TGTGCCAGCACCATGGGAATACTAGTTCCAAGGACCCCAGATACGCAGTATTTT,CASTMGILVPRTPDTQYF,.,TRBJ2-3,TRBV5-4,.